This is a list of T cell receptor beta chains from one sample in a study of T cells in Graves' hyperthyroidism and ophthalmopathy. TCRdb fed the multiplex PCR reads into MiXCR, producing one record per CDR3 protein. The sample carries 500,000 to 700,000 distinct CDR3 sequences, over 15% recorded once. The sample comprised blood. The receptors were gathered from a woman under 30 with Graves' hyperthyroidism. Both conserved end residues are part of each CDR3. The D gene is left open where the match is weak. Expanded clones get a size class; other rows say once, few or many, or leave the size out.

j_call: TRBJ2-3
v_call: TRBV10-3
d_call: TRBD1
clone_size: many
cdr3_nt: TGTGCCATCAGTGTGTCGCAGGGGGTGTTGGATACGCAGTATTTT
cdr3_aa: CAISVSQGVLDTQYF

j_call: TRBJ2-5
v_call: TRBV2
d_call: NA
clone_size: NA
cdr3_nt: TGTGCCAGCAGTGGGGGGAACCAAGAGACCCAGTACTTC
cdr3_aa: CASSGGNQETQYF

j_call: TRBJ2-5
v_call: TRBV27
d_call: NA
clone_size: NA
cdr3_nt: TGTGCCAGCAGTTTATCTTACAGGGAGACCCAGTACTTC
cdr3_aa: CASSLSYRETQYF

j_call: TRBJ2-1
v_call: TRBV5-1
d_call: TRBD2
clone_size: many
cdr3_nt: TGCGCCAGCAGCATATTAGCGGGAGGCGCCTACAATGAGCAGTTCTTC
cdr3_aa: CASSILAGGAYNEQFF

j_call: TRBJ2-5
v_call: TRBV11-2
d_call: TRBD2
clone_size: many
cdr3_nt: TGTGCCAGCAGCTACCTGGGAGGGACTGGCCAAGAGACCCAGTACTTC
cdr3_aa: CASSYLGGTGQETQYF

j_call: TRBJ2-1
v_call: TRBV7-9
d_call: NA
clone_size: many
cdr3_nt: TGTGCCAGCAGCAAGGACTGTTGTAGTGAGCAGTTCTTC
cdr3_aa: CASSKDCCSEQFF

j_call: TRBJ2-1
v_call: TRBV6-2/TRBV6-3
d_call: NA
clone_size: NA
cdr3_nt: TGTGCCAGCAGTTACATCGAGGGCCCCAATGAGCAGTTCTTC
cdr3_aa: CASSYIEGPNEQFF

j_call: TRBJ2-7
v_call: TRBV28
d_call: TRBD2
clone_size: NA
cdr3_nt: TGTGCCAGCAGTTTATTGGGGGGGGTTTACGAGCAGTACTTC
cdr3_aa: CASSLLGGVYEQYF

j_call: TRBJ2-1
v_call: TRBV4-2
d_call: TRBD2
clone_size: NA
cdr3_nt: TGTGCCAGCAGCCGTGAGCGGGGGGGCGGAAATGAGCAGTTCTTC
cdr3_aa: CASSRERGGGNEQFF

j_call: TRBJ2-7
v_call: TRBV2
d_call: TRBD1
clone_size: few
cdr3_nt: TGTGCCAGCAGGTTGACGGACAGGCAAATCTCCTACGAGCAGTACTTC
cdr3_aa: CASRLTDRQISYEQYF

j_call: TRBJ1-1
v_call: TRBV3-1
d_call: NA
clone_size: NA
cdr3_nt: TGTGCCAGCAGCCTGTACCAGGGGAACACTGAAGCTTTCTTT
cdr3_aa: CASSLYQGNTEAFF

j_call: TRBJ2-3
v_call: TRBV20-1
d_call: TRBD2
clone_size: once
cdr3_nt: TGCAGTGCTATAAGCGGGGGACCCACAGATACGCAGTATTTT
cdr3_aa: CSAISGGPTDTQYF

j_call: TRBJ2-3
v_call: TRBV11-3
d_call: TRBD1
clone_size: many
cdr3_nt: TGTGCCAGCAGTTCTGGGACAGGGCCTATTAGCACAGATACGCAGTATTTT
cdr3_aa: CASSSGTGPISTDTQYF

j_call: TRBJ2-7
v_call: TRBV3-1
d_call: NA
clone_size: many
cdr3_nt: TGTGCCAGCAGCCAAATCTTCTACGAGCAGTACTTC
cdr3_aa: CASSQIFYEQYF

j_call: TRBJ1-2
v_call: TRBV20-1
d_call: NA
clone_size: few
cdr3_nt: TGCAGTGCTAGAGATCGGTCGAGGGCATACACCTTC
cdr3_aa: CSARDRSRAYTF

j_call: TRBJ1-6
v_call: TRBV12-3/TRBV12-4
d_call: TRBD1
clone_size: many
cdr3_nt: TGTGCCAGCAGTTTGGACAGGGCGGCACCCCTCCACTTT
cdr3_aa: CASSLDRAAPLHF

j_call: TRBJ2-5
v_call: TRBV11-2
d_call: NA
clone_size: many
cdr3_nt: TGTGCCAGCAGCTTAATGTGGGGATCAGAGACCCAGTACTTC
cdr3_aa: CASSLMWGSETQYF

j_call: TRBJ2-1
v_call: TRBV12-3/TRBV12-4
d_call: NA
clone_size: few
cdr3_nt: TGTGCCAGCAGGACGTTACAGGGTGAGCAGTTCTTC
cdr3_aa: CASRTLQGEQFF

j_call: TRBJ2-7
v_call: TRBV18
d_call: TRBD1
clone_size: few
cdr3_nt: TGTGCCAGCTCACTTTTACAGGGGATCGGCGAGCAGTACTTC
cdr3_aa: CASSLLQGIGEQYF

j_call: TRBJ1-5
v_call: TRBV12-3/TRBV12-4
d_call: NA
clone_size: many
cdr3_nt: TGTGCCAGCAGTTTAGCGTTAGGGCGCAATCAGCCCCAGCATTTT
cdr3_aa: CASSLALGRNQPQHF

j_call: TRBJ2-5
v_call: TRBV6-2/TRBV6-3
d_call: NA
clone_size: NA
cdr3_nt: TGTGCCAGCAGTTACTCCCTGAAAGAGACCCAGTACTTC
cdr3_aa: CASSYSLKETQYF

j_call: TRBJ1-2
v_call: TRBV6-5
d_call: NA
clone_size: many
cdr3_nt: TGTGCCAGCAGTTACGTGGGCAGTAACTATGGCTACACCTTC
cdr3_aa: CASSYVGSNYGYTF

j_call: TRBJ1-5
v_call: TRBV12-5
d_call: NA
clone_size: NA
cdr3_nt: TGTGCTAGTGGGCCGGGGCAGGCGAGCAATCAGCCCCAGCATTTT
cdr3_aa: CASGPGQASNQPQHF

j_call: TRBJ2-3
v_call: TRBV20-1
d_call: TRBD2
clone_size: NA
cdr3_nt: TGCAGTGCTAGAGACCCTAGCGGGGGGGCCCTAGGAAGGGGGCCGCAGTATTTT
cdr3_aa: CSARDPSGGALGRGPQYF

j_call: TRBJ1-6
v_call: TRBV19
d_call: NA
clone_size: NA
cdr3_nt: TGTGCCAGTACCCCCTCCGGGGGCCTCCCTTCACCCCTCCACTTT
cdr3_aa: CASTPSGGLPSPLHF

j_call: TRBJ2-5
v_call: TRBV7-9
d_call: TRBD1
clone_size: NA
cdr3_nt: TGTGCCAGCAGCTTCGCGACAGGGGGCGGGGAGACCCAGTACTTC
cdr3_aa: CASSFATGGGETQYF

j_call: TRBJ2-1
v_call: TRBV13
d_call: TRBD2
clone_size: NA
cdr3_nt: TGTGCCAGCAGCTGTGAACCGGGACTAGCGGCGGGTGAGCAGTTCTTC
cdr3_aa: CASSCEPGLAAGEQFF

j_call: TRBJ1-5
v_call: TRBV20-1
d_call: NA
clone_size: many
cdr3_nt: TGCAGTGCTAGGCAGGGTGAGGGCAATCAGCCCCAGCATTTT
cdr3_aa: CSARQGEGNQPQHF

j_call: TRBJ1-1
v_call: TRBV19
d_call: TRBD1
clone_size: NA
cdr3_nt: TGTGCCAGTGGGGACAGGGAGTTCGCTGAAGCTTTCTTT
cdr3_aa: CASGDREFAEAFF

j_call: TRBJ2-7
v_call: TRBV6-1
d_call: NA
clone_size: many
cdr3_nt: TGTGCCAGCAGTGCCCGAGGAACGGGAGTCGTTAACGAGCAGTACTTC
cdr3_aa: CASSARGTGVVNEQYF

j_call: TRBJ2-6
v_call: TRBV12-3/TRBV12-4
d_call: TRBD1
clone_size: NA
cdr3_nt: TGTGCCAGCAGCACAGTACCGGGACAGGGCTCTGGGGCCAACGTCCTGACTTTC
cdr3_aa: CASSTVPGQGSGANVLTF

j_call: TRBJ2-6
v_call: TRBV29-1
d_call: NA
clone_size: few
cdr3_nt: TGCAGCGTTGCTGGGGTAGGGGGGGCGCGGTCTGGGGCCAACGTCCTGACTTTC
cdr3_aa: CSVAGVGGARSGANVLTF

j_call: TRBJ2-3
v_call: TRBV7-9
d_call: TRBD2
clone_size: many
cdr3_nt: TGTGCCAGCAGCCCCGATTTAGCGGGATTCACAGATACGCAGTATTTT
cdr3_aa: CASSPDLAGFTDTQYF

j_call: TRBJ2-3
v_call: TRBV6-1
d_call: TRBD2
clone_size: few
cdr3_nt: TGTGCCAGCAGGGCCCGAAGCGGGGGGGCTTCAGATACGCAGTATTTT
cdr3_aa: CASRARSGGASDTQYF

j_call: TRBJ1-3
v_call: TRBV11-2
d_call: TRBD1
clone_size: many
cdr3_nt: TGTGCCAGCAGCTTATCGCCCGAGGACAGGGGGCGTAGAGGAAACACCATATATTTT
cdr3_aa: CASSLSPEDRGRRGNTIYF

j_call: TRBJ1-1
v_call: TRBV5-4
d_call: NA
clone_size: NA
cdr3_nt: TGTGCCAGCAGCTTTGGGCTCTCTAGGGAAGGCACTGAAGCTTTCTTT
cdr3_aa: CASSFGLSREGTEAFF